This is a list of T cell receptor beta chains from one sample in a study of Ad26.COV2.S vaccination and SARS-CoV-2 variants. Assay: immunoSEQ multiplex PCR; the TCRdb copy retains only in-frame clones and omits some. The table includes more than 300,000 clones, 65% to 90% detected once. This material consisted of peripheral blood, taken in a trial of Ad26.COV2.S vaccine versus placebo. The receptors originated from a person aged 18-65 years who received the Ad26.COV2.S COVID-19 vaccine or a placebo. CDR3s include the opening cysteine and the closing phenylalanine or tryptophan. The D gene is left open where the match is weak. Size is stated for part of the rows, as once, few or many counts, or as a class when the clone is expanded.

-	TRBJ2-2	15	TRBV24-1	-	CATSDAGRDPGELFF	TGTGCCACCAGTGATGCAGGAAGGGACCCCGGGGAGCTGTTTTTT
TRBD1	TRBJ2-5	16	TRBV7-9	-	CASSRDRGYFGETQYF	TGTGCCAGCAGCCGGGACAGGGGATATTTCGGAGAGACCCAGTACTTC
-	TRBJ2-1	17	TRBV7-9	-	CASSLAARDHSYNEQFF	TGTGCCAGCAGCTTAGCGGCAAGGGACCACTCCTACAATGAGCAGTTCTTC
-	TRBJ2-7	14	TRBV4-3	-	CASSQEVGSYEQYF	TGCGCCAGCAGCCAAGAGGTAGGATCCTACGAGCAGTACTTC
-	TRBJ1-2	13	TRBV20-1	-	CSASSGSHYGYTF	TGCAGTGCTAGTTCGGGTTCTCACTATGGCTACACCTTC
-	TRBJ2-6	15	TRBV28	-	CASRSGGSGANVLTF	TGTGCCAGCAGATCCGGGGGCTCTGGGGCCAACGTCCTGACTTTC
TRBD1	TRBJ2-3	14	TRBV6-6	-	CASSSTGVGDTQYF	TGTGCCAGCAGCTCGACAGGGGTGGGAGATACGCAGTATTTT
-	TRBJ2-5	14	TRBV6-1	-	CASSDLGAQETQYF	TGTGCCAGCAGTGATCTGGGGGCTCAAGAGACCCAGTACTTC
-	TRBJ2-2	15	TRBV13	-	CASSLVGPATGELFF	TGTGCCAGCAGCTTAGTCGGGCCGGCCACCGGGGAGCTGTTTTTT
TRBD1	TRBJ1-1	14	TRBV7-9	-	CASSFTGGLSEAFF	TGTGCCAGCAGCTTCACAGGGGGCTTGAGTGAAGCTTTCTTT
TRBD2	TRBJ2-1	15	TRBV2	-	CASSWSGGEYNEQFF	TGTGCCAGCAGCTGGAGCGGGGGAGAGTACAATGAGCAGTTCTTC
-	TRBJ2-7	13	TRBV3-1/TRBV3-2	-	CASSQGVRNEQYF	TGTGCCAGCAGCCAAGGGGTGAGGAACGAGCAGTACTTC
-	TRBJ1-1	14	TRBV3-1/TRBV3-2	few	CASSQAASNTEAFF	TGTGCCAGCAGCCAAGCAGCTTCGAACACTGAAGCTTTCTTT
-	TRBJ2-7	14	TRBV3-1/TRBV3-2	few	CASSNVVSNYEQYF	TGTGCCAGCAGCAACGTCGTCTCAAACTACGAGCAGTACTTC
-	TRBJ1-1	12	TRBV11-2	-	CASGGRNTEAFF	TGTGCCAGCGGGGGGAGGAACACTGAAGCTTTCTTT
TRBD1	TRBJ2-5	15	TRBV24-1	-	CATSGPGQGPETQYF	TGTGCCACCAGTGGACCGGGACAGGGGCCAGAGACCCAGTACTTC
-	TRBJ2-3	16	TRBV24-1	-	CATSDFGGGSTDTQYF	TGTGCCACCAGTGATTTTGGAGGGGGTAGCACAGATACGCAGTATTTT
-	TRBJ2-1	14	TRBV10-1	-	CASSRDSSGNEQFF	TGCGCCAGCAGCCGGGACTCCTCGGGAAATGAGCAGTTCTTC
-	TRBJ1-3	12	TRBV5-6	-	CASSLQTNTIYF	TGTGCCAGCAGCCTACAGACAAACACCATATATTTT
TRBD1	TRBJ1-1	14	TRBV5-1	-	CASSRQGENTEAFF	TGCGCCAGCAGTCGACAGGGAGAGAACACTGAAGCTTTCTTT
-	TRBJ2-3	12	TRBV4-3	-	CASSRSVDTQYF	TGCGCCAGCAGCCGGTCAGTAGATACGCAGTATTTT
-	TRBJ1-6	13	TRBV10-2	-	CASSERWDSPLHF	TGCGCCAGCAGTGAGCGTTGGGATTCACCCCTCCACTTT
TRBD1	TRBJ2-2	16	TRBV2	-	CASRERTGTPTGELFF	TGTGCCAGCAGGGAGAGGACAGGGACCCCCACCGGGGAGCTGTTTTTT